Listed below are T cell receptor beta chains from one sample, sequenced in a study of blood T cell repertoires in COVID-19. Sequencing was performed with immunoSEQ multiplex PCR; in TCRdb, only in-frame clones are kept and a portion is missing. The sample gives roughly 100,000 clones, roughly 80% of which show up once; around 12% is in the top ten. The sequencing sample was made of peripheral blood. The receptors here all came from a human donor in a cohort sampled during active COVID-19. Both conserved end residues are part of each CDR3. Fields, in order: V gene, D gene, J gene, clone size, CDR3 DNA, CDR3 protein. A D gene is named only where the DNA matches it firmly. For some rows the clone size is stated as once, few or many, or as a class when expanded; others skip it.

V gene: TRBV4-3
D gene: TRBD1
J gene: TRBJ2-6
clone size: -
CDR3 DNA: TGCGCCAGCAGCCAAGATCCCGGGACAGGGGTGAACGGGGCCAACGTCCTGACTTTC
CDR3 protein: CASSQDPGTGVNGANVLTF

V gene: TRBV5-1
D gene: -
J gene: TRBJ2-3
clone size: -
CDR3 DNA: TGCGCCAGCAGGGAACAGGGATTCGGAGATACGCAGTATTTT
CDR3 protein: CASREQGFGDTQYF

V gene: TRBV6-6
D gene: -
J gene: TRBJ1-2
clone size: -
CDR3 DNA: TGTGCCAGCAGCGAGGCCCACGGGTACGGCTACACCTTC
CDR3 protein: CASSEAHGYGYTF

V gene: TRBV7-3
D gene: -
J gene: TRBJ2-2
clone size: -
CDR3 DNA: TGTGCCAGCAGCTCGGCTCAGGGGAGGGCCACCGGGGAGCTGTTTTTT
CDR3 protein: CASSSAQGRATGELFF

V gene: TRBV5-1
D gene: TRBD2
J gene: TRBJ2-5
clone size: -
CDR3 DNA: TGCGCCAGCAGCTTGGCGATGCGGGGGGGAGGAGAGACCCAGTACTTC
CDR3 protein: CASSLAMRGGGETQYF

V gene: TRBV4-3
D gene: -
J gene: TRBJ2-7
clone size: -
CDR3 DNA: TGCGCCAGCAGCCAAGACAGGGGACCCTACGAGCAGTACTTC
CDR3 protein: CASSQDRGPYEQYF

V gene: TRBV18
D gene: TRBD1
J gene: TRBJ2-1
clone size: -
CDR3 DNA: TGTGCCAGCTCACCTAGGACAGGGGAGAATGAGCAGTTCTTC
CDR3 protein: CASSPRTGENEQFF

V gene: TRBV11-2
D gene: -
J gene: TRBJ1-4
clone size: -
CDR3 DNA: TGTGCCAGCAGCTCCCTACAGGGATTGGGTGAAAAACTGTTTTTT
CDR3 protein: CASSSLQGLGEKLFF

V gene: TRBV11-2
D gene: -
J gene: TRBJ2-7
clone size: -
CDR3 DNA: TGTGCCAGCAGCTCAATTAAACAACGAGGACACCTAGATCAGTACTTC
CDR3 protein: CASSSIKQRGHLDQYF

V gene: TRBV7-8
D gene: TRBD1
J gene: TRBJ1-3
clone size: few
CDR3 DNA: TGTGCCAGCAGCCGAGGGACAGCTGGAAACACCATATATTTT
CDR3 protein: CASSRGTAGNTIYF

V gene: TRBV19
D gene: -
J gene: TRBJ1-5
clone size: -
CDR3 DNA: TGTGCCAGTAGTATAAGAGGGGGTCAGCCCCAGCATTTT
CDR3 protein: CASSIRGGQPQHF

V gene: TRBV2
D gene: -
J gene: TRBJ1-4
clone size: -
CDR3 DNA: TGTGCCTCCAGCGGGGGAACTAATGAAAAACTGTTTTTT
CDR3 protein: CASSGGTNEKLFF

V gene: TRBV7-9
D gene: TRBD1
J gene: TRBJ1-4
clone size: once
CDR3 DNA: TGTGCCAGCAGCTTAGCGCAGGGGGCGACAGTCGAAAAACTGTTTTTT
CDR3 protein: CASSLAQGATVEKLFF

V gene: TRBV5-1
D gene: TRBD2
J gene: TRBJ2-3
clone size: -
CDR3 DNA: TGCGCCAGCAGCCCAGGACTAGCGGGGGGGCCAGCAGATACGCAGTATTTT
CDR3 protein: CASSPGLAGGPADTQYF

V gene: TRBV6-5
D gene: -
J gene: TRBJ1-1
clone size: -
CDR3 DNA: TGTGCCAGCGCACTGGAGGGATGGACTGAAGCTTTCTTT
CDR3 protein: CASALEGWTEAFF

V gene: TRBV10-3
D gene: -
J gene: TRBJ1-5
clone size: -
CDR3 DNA: TGTGCCATCAGTGAGTCAGGGGCTCGTCAGCCCCAGCATTTT
CDR3 protein: CAISESGARQPQHF

V gene: TRBV21-1
D gene: -
J gene: TRBJ2-2
clone size: -
CDR3 DNA: TGTGCCAGCAGCATTTCAAGGAACAGGGGGTTCACCGGGGAGCTGTTTTTT
CDR3 protein: CASSISRNRGFTGELFF

V gene: TRBV19
D gene: -
J gene: TRBJ2-7
clone size: -
CDR3 DNA: TGTGCCAGTAGTATTAACAGGGTGAGGGAGCAGTACTTC
CDR3 protein: CASSINRVREQYF

V gene: TRBV18
D gene: -
J gene: TRBJ2-7
clone size: once
CDR3 DNA: TGTGCCAGCTCACCCGTCTCGGACATCGCCACCTACGAGCAGTACTTC
CDR3 protein: CASSPVSDIATYEQYF

V gene: TRBV2
D gene: -
J gene: TRBJ1-1
clone size: -
CDR3 DNA: TGTGCCAGCAGTGAATCGACAGTAACGGGCACTGAAGCTTTCTTT
CDR3 protein: CASSESTVTGTEAFF

V gene: TRBV5-4
D gene: TRBD1
J gene: TRBJ1-2
clone size: -
CDR3 DNA: TGTGCCAGCAGTCCCGACAGGGGGCATGGCTACACCTTC
CDR3 protein: CASSPDRGHGYTF

V gene: TRBV6-2/TRBV6-3
D gene: -
J gene: TRBJ1-6
clone size: -
CDR3 DNA: TGTGCCAGCAGTTACTCGGGGAGAATCCATTCACCCCTCCACTTT
CDR3 protein: CASSYSGRIHSPLHF

V gene: TRBV18
D gene: TRBD1
J gene: TRBJ2-1
clone size: -
CDR3 DNA: TGTGCCAGCTCACCTTGGACAGGAACCTACAATGAGCAGTTCTTC
CDR3 protein: CASSPWTGTYNEQFF

V gene: TRBV2
D gene: TRBD1
J gene: TRBJ1-2
clone size: few
CDR3 DNA: TGTGCCAGCACCGGACAGGGAGCTAACTATGGCTACACCTTC
CDR3 protein: CASTGQGANYGYTF

V gene: TRBV5-1
D gene: -
J gene: TRBJ2-7
clone size: -
CDR3 DNA: TGCGCCAGCAGCTTGGGTGACAGTTCCCCCTACGAGCAGTACTTC
CDR3 protein: CASSLGDSSPYEQYF

V gene: TRBV20-1
D gene: -
J gene: TRBJ1-2
clone size: -
CDR3 DNA: TGCAGTGCTAGATGGAGGGGTGGCTACACCTTC
CDR3 protein: CSARWRGGYTF

V gene: TRBV6-2/TRBV6-3
D gene: -
J gene: TRBJ1-5
clone size: -
CDR3 DNA: TGTGCCAGCAGCCCTCGGGGGGCTAGCAATCAGCCCCAGCATTTT
CDR3 protein: CASSPRGASNQPQHF

V gene: TRBV5-5
D gene: TRBD1
J gene: TRBJ2-4
clone size: few
CDR3 DNA: TGTGCCAGCAGCTCACTTACAGGGGGTTCGACCAAAAACATTCAGTACTTC
CDR3 protein: CASSSLTGGSTKNIQYF

V gene: TRBV19
D gene: -
J gene: TRBJ1-1
clone size: -
CDR3 DNA: TGTGCCAGTTTTACAAAGACAGGAGTCATGAACACTGAAGCTTTCTTT
CDR3 protein: CASFTKTGVMNTEAFF

V gene: TRBV28
D gene: -
J gene: TRBJ2-2
clone size: once
CDR3 DNA: TGTGCCAGCAGTTTGGGACTTACCAACGGGGAGCTGTTTTTT
CDR3 protein: CASSLGLTNGELFF

V gene: TRBV30
D gene: -
J gene: TRBJ1-2
clone size: -
CDR3 DNA: TGTGCCTGGAGTGTATACGGGGTCGGCGGCTACACCTTC
CDR3 protein: CAWSVYGVGGYTF

V gene: TRBV24-1
D gene: -
J gene: TRBJ1-5
clone size: -
CDR3 DNA: TGTGCCACCAGTGATTTGCTGGGGGGGCCCCAGCATTTT
CDR3 protein: CATSDLLGGPQHF

V gene: TRBV10-1
D gene: TRBD1
J gene: TRBJ1-2
clone size: once
CDR3 DNA: TGCGCCAGCAGTGGATCGGGACAGGGCATAGGGAGTCAGCGTATACGGGGCTACACCTTC
CDR3 protein: CASSGSGQGIGSQRIRGYTF

V gene: TRBV7-3
D gene: -
J gene: TRBJ2-3
clone size: -
CDR3 DNA: TGTGCCAGCAGCTTAAGTGTGTCTATCACAGATACGCAGTATTTT
CDR3 protein: CASSLSVSITDTQYF

V gene: TRBV12-3/TRBV12-4
D gene: -
J gene: TRBJ1-1
clone size: -
CDR3 DNA: TGTGCCAGCGGGCCCCCGAGCACTGAAGCTTTCTTT
CDR3 protein: CASGPPSTEAFF

V gene: TRBV24-1
D gene: TRBD1
J gene: TRBJ1-5
clone size: -
CDR3 DNA: TGTGCCACCAGCGGGGGTACAGGGGACAATCAGCCCCAGCATTTT
CDR3 protein: CATSGGTGDNQPQHF

V gene: TRBV2
D gene: -
J gene: TRBJ2-1
clone size: -
CDR3 DNA: TGTGCCAGCAGTTCGGTAAAACGCTCCTACAATGAGCAGTTCTTC
CDR3 protein: CASSSVKRSYNEQFF

V gene: TRBV27
D gene: -
J gene: TRBJ2-1
clone size: -
CDR3 DNA: TGTGCCAGCAGTCCCCTCGGAGCAGGGATCCACAATGAGCAGTTCTTC
CDR3 protein: CASSPLGAGIHNEQFF

V gene: TRBV10-3
D gene: -
J gene: TRBJ1-2
clone size: -
CDR3 DNA: TGTGCCATCAGTGAGTCAATCGGGTTGAGTACCTTC
CDR3 protein: CAISESIGLSTF

V gene: TRBV9
D gene: TRBD1
J gene: TRBJ1-2
clone size: few
CDR3 DNA: TGTGCCAGCAGCGTAGATCCGGGACAGACTAACTATGGCTACACCTTC
CDR3 protein: CASSVDPGQTNYGYTF

V gene: TRBV3-1/TRBV3-2
D gene: TRBD2
J gene: TRBJ2-3
clone size: -
CDR3 DNA: TGTGCCAGCAGCCGTAGGACTAGCGGGGGCCTAAGCACAGATACGCAGTATTTT
CDR3 protein: CASSRRTSGGLSTDTQYF

V gene: TRBV7-9
D gene: -
J gene: TRBJ2-7
clone size: few
CDR3 DNA: TGTGCCAGCAGCCGCCCAGGCGGGGTCTCCTACGAGCAGTACTTC
CDR3 protein: CASSRPGGVSYEQYF

V gene: TRBV27
D gene: -
J gene: TRBJ1-1
clone size: -
CDR3 DNA: TGTGCCAGCAGTTTAACGGTTAAGAACACTGAAGCTTTCTTT
CDR3 protein: CASSLTVKNTEAFF

V gene: TRBV5-1
D gene: -
J gene: TRBJ1-5
clone size: -
CDR3 DNA: TGCGCCAGCAGCTTGTCGGGTGATAGCAATCAGCCCCAGCATTTT
CDR3 protein: CASSLSGDSNQPQHF

V gene: TRBV28
D gene: TRBD1
J gene: TRBJ1-2
clone size: -
CDR3 DNA: TGTGCCACCTTCTTGGGACAGGGATATGGCTACACCTTC
CDR3 protein: CATFLGQGYGYTF

V gene: TRBV3-1/TRBV3-2
D gene: -
J gene: TRBJ2-7
clone size: -
CDR3 DNA: TGTGCCAGCAGCCAGGGGGGAGCCTCCTACGAGCAGTACTTC
CDR3 protein: CASSQGGASYEQYF

V gene: TRBV5-1
D gene: TRBD1
J gene: TRBJ2-1
clone size: -
CDR3 DNA: TGCGCCAGCAGCTACGGACAGGAATACAATGAGCAGTTCTTC
CDR3 protein: CASSYGQEYNEQFF

V gene: TRBV7-9
D gene: -
J gene: TRBJ1-2
clone size: -
CDR3 DNA: TGTGCCAGCAGCTTCTCCGGGAGCAACTATGGCTACACCTTC
CDR3 protein: CASSFSGSNYGYTF

V gene: TRBV4-2
D gene: TRBD1
J gene: TRBJ2-3
clone size: -
CDR3 DNA: TGTGCCAGCAGCCAAGAAGTGGACAGGCGATCGACAGATACGCAGTATTTT
CDR3 protein: CASSQEVDRRSTDTQYF

V gene: TRBV5-1
D gene: TRBD2
J gene: TRBJ2-3
clone size: -
CDR3 DNA: TGCGCCAGCAGCTTGGGGCCGGGACTAAGGACGGATACGCAGTATTTT
CDR3 protein: CASSLGPGLRTDTQYF